The 9 T cell receptor beta chains in this list originate from one sample, sequenced in a study of Ad26.COV2.S vaccination and SARS-CoV-2 variants. Described treatment: some 20 received Ad26.COV2.S at low or high dose, single or two shots; 5 received placebo; per-sample allocation not given. After the first vaccine or placebo injection, samples were drawn on day 63. Sequencing was performed with immunoSEQ multiplex PCR; in TCRdb, only in-frame clones are kept and a portion is missing. The sample includes roughly 500,000 clones, around 88% of them seen just once. Sequenced material: peripheral blood, taken in a trial of Ad26.COV2.S vaccine versus placebo. These receptors all come from a person between 18 and 60 years old who received the Ad26.COV2.S COVID-19 vaccine or a placebo.

The chain employs TRBV5-1 and TRBJ2-5; D gene uncertain. Trimming cost V 2 bases and J 0 bases, with 8 bases left between them. The CDR3 covers 14 residues. In germline, CDR1 is SGHRS, CDR2 YFSETQ. This chain's CDR3 is CASSFKGHQETQYF. CDR3 in DNA: TGCGCCAGCAGCTTTAAGGGTCACCAAGAGACCCAGTACTTC.

The CDR3 DNA reads TGTGCCAGCAGACCCTCAGCGGGAGGTTCCTACGAGCAGTACTTC. Protein: CASRPSAGGSYEQYF. This chain links TRBV6-4 with TRBJ2-7; 9 bases match TRBD2. The CDR3 is made up of 15 amino acids. Germline lookup yields CDR1 MRHNA and CDR2 SNTAGT. V lost 6 bases to trimming and J lost 1 base; unmatched junction nucleotides: 7.

The V call is TRBV30, the J call TRBJ1-2; D possibly corresponds to TRBD1 (6 bases). The V gene lost 7 bases and the J gene lost 3 bases, with 27 bases spanning the gap. Germline V lookup: CDR1 GTSNPN, CDR2 SVGIG (reference sequence). The CDR3 consists of 17 residues. CDR3 protein: CAFRTKILDSYYYGYTF. The CDR3 coding sequence is TGTGCCTTCCGAACGAAAATCTTGGACAGCTACTACTATGGCTACACCTTC.

The chain is built from TRBV6-4 and TRBJ1-4, with D possibly being TRBD1 (6 bases). The V end lost 10 bases, the J end lost 8 bases, and 17 bases lay between the germline ends. This CDR3 is 13 amino acids long. Germline CDR1 and CDR2: MRHNA and SNTAGT. The CDR3 region has the DNA TGTGCCAACTTCCACCCAAGGGGGGAAAAACTGTTTTTT. It specifies CANFHPRGEKLFF.

The genes are TRBV28 and TRBJ2-7, with 9 bases lining up with TRBD2. J was trimmed by 6 bases and V by 11 bases; bases with no gene match: 17. The length of the CDR3 is 15 residues. CDR1 and CDR2 from the germline V gene are MDHEN and SYDVKM. The CDR3 is CARPAASGKFCEQYF. As DNA, the CDR3 is TGTGCCCGGCCGGCGGCTAGCGGGAAGTTTTGCGAGCAGTACTTC.

This rearrangement joins TRBV5-4 to TRBJ2-7; D unclear. V was trimmed by 0 bases and J by 1 base, leaving 8 bases between them. This CDR3 is 14 amino acids long. CDR1 is SGHNT, CDR2 YYREEE, per germline (reference sequence). The CDR3 DNA sequence: TGTGCCAGCAGCTTGGAACTATATTCCTACGAGCAGTACTTC. Translated, it gives CASSLELYSYEQYF.

In its sample, this clone was seen a few times. The rearrangement joins TRBV27 to TRBJ1-5; the match to TRBD1 covers 7 bases. CDR1 is MNHEY and CDR2 is SMNVEV in the germline V gene (reference sequence). Unmatched junction bases numbered 12, after V lost 8 bases and J lost 8 bases. This CDR3 has 14 amino acids. CDR3: CASGGGRGGKPQHF. The CDR3 bases are TGTGCCAGCGGAGGGGGCAGGGGCGGGAAGCCCCAGCATTTT.

The chain combines TRBV4-3 with TRBJ2-3, with 7 positions matching TRBD2. Germline CDR1 is LGHNA and CDR2 is YSLEER. The CDR3 spans 16 residues. Trimming at V came to 0 bases and at J to 5 bases, leaving 8 bases not matched to a gene. The CDR3 spells CASSQDLAGAGDTQYF. CDR3 DNA: TGCGCCAGCAGCCAAGATTTGGCGGGAGCGGGAGATACGCAGTATTTT.

This chain joins TRBV5-1 and TRBJ2-7, with D possibly being TRBD1 or TRBD2 (5 bases each). The germline CDR1 and CDR2 sequences are SGHRS and YFSETQ. Trimming removed 6 bases at V and 2 bases at J, with 12 bases between. The CDR3 totals 13 residues. The CDR3 sequence is CASTRDGAYEQYF. In DNA, the CDR3 is TGCGCCAGCACAAGGGACGGAGCCTACGAGCAGTACTTC. The variable domain in full, completed from reference TRBV5-1 and TRBJ2-7, reads KAGVTQTPRYLIKTRGQQVTLSCSPISGHRSVSWYQQTPGQGLQFLFEYFSETQRNKGNFPGRFSGRQFSNSRSEMNVSTLELGDSALYLCASTRDGAYEQYFGPGTRLTVT.